Below, 13 T cell receptor beta chains from the same sample are listed, as sequenced in a study of cytomegalovirus exposure and HLA in healthy donors. In the PCR, 60 Vbeta and 13 Jbeta primers were used. This table comes from immunoSEQ multiplex PCR, and its TCRdb copy is limited to in-frame clones, with some not included. Among 150,000 to 200,000 clones listed, 70% to 80% were seen once. Sequencing was performed on PBMCs. Source of these receptors: a woman younger than 45 in good health and CMV-seropositive.

This clone has only one observation. The gene calls are TRBV5-6 and TRBJ1-2; D is possibly TRBD1 (5 bases). The CDR3 consists of 17 residues. V dropped 0 bases and J dropped 4 bases, with 19 bases sitting between them. CDR1 SGHDT and CDR2 YYEEEE come from the germline V gene. CDR3 DNA: TGTGCCAGCAGCTTGGGACGCTGGACAAAGAACCTCTATGGCTACACCTTC. This sequence encodes CASSLGRWTKNLYGYTF.

The rearrangement uses TRBV29-1 and TRBJ2-5; D call uncertain. Trimming shortened V by 4 bases and J by 4 bases, and 13 bases separated the two germline ends. CDR1 and CDR2 from the germline V gene are SQVTM and ANQGSEA. The CDR3 sequence is 13 residues long. The CDR3 here is CSVVGQNAETQYF. CDR3 DNA sequence: TGCAGCGTTGTGGGCCAGAATGCAGAGACCCAGTACTTC.

V is TRBV6-5 and J is TRBJ1-1; TRBD1 is a possible D gene (6 bases). CDR1 MNHEY and CDR2 SVGAGI come from the germline V gene. The CDR3 totals 15 residues. Trimming took off 9 bases at V and 0 bases at J, with 17 bases between the two ends. This chain's CDR3 is CASYFRTALNTEAFF. The CDR3 DNA sequence: TGTGCCAGTTACTTCAGGACAGCCCTGAACACTGAAGCTTTCTTT.

This chain links TRBV19 with TRBJ2-1, with 7 bases lining up with TRBD1. CDR1 LNHDA and CDR2 SQIVND come from the germline V gene (reference sequence). The V segment lost 6 bases and the J segment 8 bases; nucleotides outside the gene matches: 10. The CDR3 sequence is 14 residues long. The CDR3 DNA is TGTGCCAGTAGGAAGAGAAACAGGGGCGATGAGCAGTTCTTC. This translates into CASRKRNRGDEQFF.

The chain recombines TRBV5-4 with TRBJ2-1; D is possibly TRBD2 (6 bases). Germline V CDR1 and CDR2: SGHNT, YYREEE (reference sequence). The CDR3 runs 15 residues. V was trimmed by 2 bases and J by 3 bases, leaving 12 bases between them. CDR3 loop: CASSFDPGLYNEQFF. In DNA, the CDR3 is TGTGCCAGCAGCTTTGACCCGGGACTCTACAATGAGCAGTTCTTC. Filled out from reference TRBV5-4 and TRBJ2-1, the complete variable domain reads ETGVTQSPTHLIKTRGQQVTLRCSSQSGHNTVSWYQQALGQGPQFIFQYYREEENGRGNFPPRFSGLQFPNYSSELNVNALELDDSALYLCASSFDPGLYNEQFFGPGTRLTVL.

The chain links TRBV5-1 to TRBJ1-3; D ambiguous. V lost 4 bases and J lost 3, with 23 bases in between. Per germline, CDR1 SGHRS and CDR2 YFSETQ. The CDR3 is 18 residues long. This chain's CDR3 is CASSLEVSNLGVGNTIYF. CDR3 coding DNA: TGCGCCAGCAGCCTGGAGGTATCCAATCTCGGGGTTGGAAACACCATATATTTT.

V gene TRBV6-1 combines with J gene TRBJ1-5; a possible D gene is TRBD1 (5 bases). Deletions cut 5 bases from V and 6 bases from J, with 14 bases between. This CDR3 spans 14 amino acids. Germline V gene sequence: CDR1 MNHNS, CDR2 SASEGT. The CDR3: CASSRILGPQPQHF. CDR3 bases: TGTGCCAGCAGTCGCATACTGGGGCCTCAGCCCCAGCATTTT.

This chain connects TRBV4-3 to TRBJ1-4; 8 positions match TRBD1. V lost 4 bases, J lost 4 bases, and 8 bases stayed unmatched. The CDR3 covers 16 residues. The V gene's germline CDR1 is LGHNA and CDR2 YSLEER. In DNA, the CDR3 is TGCGCCAGCAGCCCTGCAGGGGGCGATAATAATGAAAAACTGTTTTTT. Its translation: CASSPAGGDNNEKLFF.

The chain combines TRBV29-1 with TRBJ1-1; D may be TRBD1 (5 bases). This CDR3 is 13 amino acids long. V dropped 6 bases and J dropped 3 bases, with 14 bases sitting between them. CDR1 SQVTM and CDR2 ANQGSEA come from the germline V gene. This CDR3 reads CSVTGSGDTEAFF. In DNA form, the CDR3 reads TGCAGCGTAACGGGCTCGGGGGACACTGAAGCTTTCTTT.

This chain links TRBV4-3 with TRBJ2-3; D is unclear. V lost 3 bases and J lost 4, with 11 bases in between. CDR3 length: 14 amino acids. Germline V gene lookup returns CDR1 LGHNA and CDR2 YSLEER. Written as DNA, the CDR3 is TGCGCCAGCAGCCATCGTTCTTCCGCAGATACGCAGTATTTT. Its translation is CASSHRSSADTQYF.

V gene TRBV19 combines with J gene TRBJ1-1, with 7 bases lining up with TRBD1. The CDR3 has 13 amino acids. Trimming took 1 base from V and 7 from J; bases not matched to a gene: 3. Germline-derived CDR1 and CDR2 are LNHDA and SQIVND (reference sequence). In DNA, the CDR3 is TGTGCCAGTAGTATAGGCCAGGGGGGTGAAGCTTTCTTT. Its protein product is CASSIGQGGEAFF.

The chain is built from TRBV7-9 and TRBJ2-1; D not resolved. This CDR3 contains 11 residues. Germline V gives CDR1 SEHNR, CDR2 FQNEAQ (reference sequence). V was cut by 3 bases and J by 7 bases, with 4 bases left in between. The CDR3 reads CASSFRNEQFF. The CDR3 DNA reads as TGTGCCAGCAGCTTTCGGAATGAGCAGTTCTTC.

This chain joins TRBV2 and TRBJ1-2; D ambiguous. The V gene's germline CDR1 is SNHLY and CDR2 FYNNEI. V was clipped by 3 bases and J by 4 bases, with 15 bases between them. This CDR3 is 15 amino acids long. In DNA, the CDR3 is TGTGCCAGCAGTGATTCCGTGGGAGCTGCCTATGGCTACACCTTC. Translated, it gives CASSDSVGAAYGYTF.